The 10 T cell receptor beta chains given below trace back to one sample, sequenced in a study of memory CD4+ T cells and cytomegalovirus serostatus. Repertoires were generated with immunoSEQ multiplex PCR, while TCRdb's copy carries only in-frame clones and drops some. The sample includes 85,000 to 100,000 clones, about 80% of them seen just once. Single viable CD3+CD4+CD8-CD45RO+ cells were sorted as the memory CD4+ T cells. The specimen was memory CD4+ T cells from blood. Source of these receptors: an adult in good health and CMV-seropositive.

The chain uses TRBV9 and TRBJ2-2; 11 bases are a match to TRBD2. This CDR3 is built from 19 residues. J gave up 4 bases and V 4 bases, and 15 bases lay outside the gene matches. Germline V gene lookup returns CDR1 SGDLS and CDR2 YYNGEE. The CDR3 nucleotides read TGTGCCAGCAGCCCTAGAAGACTAGCGGGGACCCGGGGCACCGGGGAGCTGTTTTTT. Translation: CASSPRRLAGTRGTGELFF.

As DNA, the CDR3 is TGTGCCAGCAGCTTAGATCAAAATACGCAGTATTTT. It specifies CASSLDQNTQYF. The V gene is TRBV7-8, the J gene TRBJ2-3; no reliable D call. Germline V gives CDR1 SGHVS, CDR2 FQNEAQ. The CDR3 extends over 12 amino acids. V was pared by 1 base and J by 7 bases, with 6 bases between.

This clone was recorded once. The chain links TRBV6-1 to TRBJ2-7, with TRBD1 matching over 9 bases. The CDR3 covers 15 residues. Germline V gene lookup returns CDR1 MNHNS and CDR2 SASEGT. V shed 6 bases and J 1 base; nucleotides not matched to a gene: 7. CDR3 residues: CASRASGQGSYEQYF. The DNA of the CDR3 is TGTGCCAGCAGAGCCTCGGGACAGGGATCCTACGAGCAGTACTTC.

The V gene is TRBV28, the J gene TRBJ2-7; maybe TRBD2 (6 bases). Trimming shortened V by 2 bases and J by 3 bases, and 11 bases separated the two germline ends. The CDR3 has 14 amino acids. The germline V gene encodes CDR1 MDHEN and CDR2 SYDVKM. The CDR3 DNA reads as TGTGCCAGCAGTTTAGGAGGGAACCACTACGAGCAGTACTTC. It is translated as CASSLGGNHYEQYF.

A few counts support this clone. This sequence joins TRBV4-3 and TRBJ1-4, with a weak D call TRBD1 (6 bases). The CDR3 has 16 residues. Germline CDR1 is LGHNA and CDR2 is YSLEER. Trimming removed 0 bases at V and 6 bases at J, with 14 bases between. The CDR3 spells CASSQDWTDDYEKLFF. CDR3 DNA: TGCGCCAGCAGCCAAGATTGGACAGACGATTATGAAAAACTGTTTTTT.

CDR3 in amino acids: CASRWGLAGGGTGELFF. DNA for the CDR3: TGTGCCAGCAGGTGGGGACTAGCGGGAGGCGGCACCGGGGAGCTGTTTTTT. This sequence joins TRBV2 and TRBJ2-2; TRBD2 aligns across 15 bases. Germline V gene sequence: CDR1 SNHLY, CDR2 FYNNEI. The junction had 6 bases not matched to a gene; V was cut back by 6 bases and J by 4 bases. CDR3 length: 17 amino acids.

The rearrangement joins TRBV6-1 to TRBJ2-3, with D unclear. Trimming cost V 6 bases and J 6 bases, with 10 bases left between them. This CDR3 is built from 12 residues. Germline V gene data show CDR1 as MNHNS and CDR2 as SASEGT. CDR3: CASSEPLDTQYF. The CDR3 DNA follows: TGTGCCAGCAGCGAACCCTTGGATACGCAGTATTTT.

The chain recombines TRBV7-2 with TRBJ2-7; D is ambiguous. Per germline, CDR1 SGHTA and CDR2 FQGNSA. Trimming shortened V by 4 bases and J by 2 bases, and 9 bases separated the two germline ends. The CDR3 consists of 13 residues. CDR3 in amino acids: CASSSGPPYEQYF. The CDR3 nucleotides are TGTGCCAGCAGCTCCGGGCCCCCCTACGAGCAGTACTTC.

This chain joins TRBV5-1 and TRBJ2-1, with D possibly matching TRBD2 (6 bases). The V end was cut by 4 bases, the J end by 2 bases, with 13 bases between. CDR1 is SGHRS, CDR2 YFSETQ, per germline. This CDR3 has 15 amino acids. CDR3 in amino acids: CASSRLADPYNEQFF. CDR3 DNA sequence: TGCGCCAGCAGCCGCTTAGCGGATCCCTACAATGAGCAGTTCTTC.

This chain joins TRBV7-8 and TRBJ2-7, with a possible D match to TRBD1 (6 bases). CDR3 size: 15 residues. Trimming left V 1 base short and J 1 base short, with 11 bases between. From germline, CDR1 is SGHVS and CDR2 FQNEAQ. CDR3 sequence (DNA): TGTGCCAGCAGCTTAGACACAGGGCCTTCCTACGAGCAGTACTTC. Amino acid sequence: CASSLDTGPSYEQYF.